This T cell receptor (beta chain) was retrieved from a study of CD8+CD57+ T cells in acquired aplastic anemia. Study background: Sorted cells (CD4+ and CD8+) yielded DNA amounts that averaged approximately 3.1 ug. General observations from the study: Researchers reported that CD8+ Simpson's diversity was not significantly different in patients versus controls. Overlapping CD8+ CDR3 repertoires of patients and controls contained twenty-nine shared sequences.

Genomic DNA templated the TCR beta VDJ and CDR3 profiling. TCRdb reprocessed the reads with MiXCR, giving one entry per CDR3 protein. The sample records about 190,000 distinct CDR3 sequences, about half being singletons. Germline CDR1 and CDR2: SGHDT and YYEEEE. Losses at the gene ends were 0 bases for V and 9 bases for J; bases not matched to a gene: 6. The CDR3 is 14 amino acids. As to this clonotype: Antigen unknown.

Sequences were obtained from sorted CD4+, CD8+, or CD8+CD57+ T cells (not recorded which) from PBMCs. The rearrangement links TRBV5-6 to TRBJ1-1; 9 bases line up with TRBD1. This receptor was taken from a human donor in good health, serving as a control. CDR3 amino acids: CASSLEPGQGQAFF. CDR3 DNA sequence: TGTGCCAGCAGCTTGGAGCCGGGACAGGGACAAGCTTTCTTT.